The 17 T cell receptor beta chains listed next were all sequenced from one sample in a study of cytomegalovirus exposure and HLA in healthy donors. A multiplex PCR was run with 60 Vbeta primers and 13 Jbeta primers. Clones were sequenced by immunoSEQ multiplex PCR, and TCRdb holds only the in-frame ones, with some missing. In the table there are under 200,000 clones, more than 80% of which are singletons. Sequences were obtained from PBMCs. All receptors come from a young woman in good health and CMV-seronegative.

This clone has just one count. This chain connects TRBV7-2 to TRBJ2-1; the D is unclear. V was trimmed by 8 bases and J by 1 base, leaving 18 bases between them. From germline, CDR1 is SGHTA and CDR2 FQGNSA. CDR3 size: 16 residues. The CDR3 region has the DNA TGTGCCAGCCTCGAAACTTTGTCGGTTTCCTACAATGAGCAGTTCTTC. This encodes CASLETLSVSYNEQFF.

The rearrangement links TRBV6-1 to TRBJ2-3; 7 bases align to TRBD2. Germline V gene lookup returns CDR1 MNHNS and CDR2 SASEGT. With 1 base clipped from V and 3 bases from J, the junction kept 1 base outside the gene matches. The CDR3 runs to 14 residues. The CDR3 here is CASSEGGGTDTQYF. The CDR3 DNA follows: TGTGCCAGCAGTGAAGGGGGGGGAACAGATACGCAGTATTTT.

This clone was seen a few times. Other DNA variants within this sample encode the same CDR3. This chain uses TRBV5-8 with TRBJ1-1, with D possibly matching TRBD1 (6 bases). The CDR3 runs to 14 residues. Germline CDR1 is SGHTS and CDR2 is YDEGEE. The V end was cut by 2 bases, the J end by 4 bases, with 12 bases between. CDR3 in amino acids: CASSLQGFLTEAFF. The CDR3 DNA sequence: TGTGCCAGCAGCTTACAGGGATTTCTCACTGAAGCTTTCTTT.

As to this clone: Other DNA sequences in this specimen translate into the identical CDR3. The chain has TRBV6-1 and TRBJ2-7, with 11 bases matching TRBD1. J was trimmed by 4 bases and V by 1 base; bases with no gene match: 3. The V gene's germline CDR1 is MNHNS and CDR2 SASEGT. This CDR3 is 15 amino acids long. The CDR3 DNA is TGTGCCAGCAGTGAAGTCGGGACAGGGGGGTACGAGCAGTACTTC. Amino acid sequence: CASSEVGTGGYEQYF.

This clone was found once. The chain is built from TRBV5-1 and TRBJ2-1; TRBD2 matches at 11 bases. The ends lost 2 bases at V and 3 bases at J; junction bases unmatched: 4. The CDR3 totals 16 residues. Germline V gene data show CDR1 as SGHRS and CDR2 as YFSETQ. The CDR3 DNA is TGCGCCAGCAGCTTTTTAGCGGGAGGGAACTACAATGAGCAGTTCTTC. This encodes CASSFLAGGNYNEQFF.

The J gene is TRBJ2-3, the V gene TRBV19; 8 nucleotides line up with TRBD2. CDR1 is LNHDA, CDR2 SQIVND, per germline (reference sequence). CDR3 length: 14 amino acids. V trimming: 8 bases; J trimming: 1 base; junction bases outside the gene matches: 5. DNA of the CDR3: TGTGCCAGTGGAGCGGGAGTCGGCACAGATACGCAGTATTTT. Protein sequence: CASGAGVGTDTQYF. Full variable domain (outside the CDR3, taken from reference TRBV19 and TRBJ2-3): DGGITQSPKYLFRKEGQNVTLSCEQNLNHDAMYWYRQDPGQGLRLIYYSQIVNDFQKGDIAEGYSVSREKKESFPLTVTSAQKNPTAFYLCASGAGVGTDTQYFGPGTRLTVL.

A few counts support this clone. The rearrangement joins TRBV18 to TRBJ2-2; no reliable D call. Trimming took off 8 bases at V and 6 bases at J, with 10 bases between the two ends. CDR3 length equals 12 residues. The germline gives CDR1 KGHSH, CDR2 LQKENI. The DNA for the CDR3 is TGTGCCAGCGAGCTGGTATCCGGGGAGCTGTTTTTT. Translating it yields CASELVSGELFF. The complete variable domain, with remaining parts taken from reference TRBV18 and TRBJ2-2, reads NAGVMQNPRHLVRRRGQEARLRCSPMKGHSHVYWYRQLPEEGLKFMVYLQKENIIDESGMPKERFSAEFPKEGPSILRIQQVVRGDSAAYFCASELVSGELFFGEGSRLTVL.

This CDR3 reads CASSYLLGQGMPPLHF. The DNA of the CDR3 is TGTGCCAGCAGTTACCTATTGGGACAGGGGATGCCACCCCTCCACTTT. The J gene is TRBJ1-6, the V gene TRBV6-6; 10 positions match TRBD1. The CDR3 is 16 amino acids. V dropped 2 bases and J dropped 11; count of bases not matched to a gene: 9. Germline CDR1 reads MNHNY; CDR2 reads SVGAGI (reference sequence).

The CDR3 region has the DNA TGTGCCAGCAGCTTAGATCCCACAGTCTACGAGCAGTACTTC. Translation gives CASSLDPTVYEQYF. The chain is built from TRBV11-2 and TRBJ2-7; D not resolved. The CDR3 is 14 amino acids. V was cut by 0 bases and J by 3 bases, with 9 bases left in between. CDR1 SGHAT and CDR2 FQNNGV come from the germline V gene.

J is TRBJ2-3 and V is TRBV7-9, with TRBD1 as a possible D gene (7 bases). Per the germline V gene, CDR1 is SEHNR and CDR2 is FQNEAQ (reference sequence). This CDR3 region has 17 residues. The V end lost 7 bases, the J end lost 0 bases, and 20 bases lay between the germline ends. The CDR3 loop reads CASTTAGTVASTDTQYF. The CDR3 bases are TGTGCCAGCACCACGGCGGGGACAGTCGCTAGCACAGATACGCAGTATTTT.

The chain links TRBV5-1 to TRBJ1-1, with 9 bases that match TRBD1. This CDR3 comprises 15 residues. Germline CDR1 is SGHRS and CDR2 is YFSETQ. V gave up 4 bases and J gave up 7 bases; unmatched junction bases: 11. In DNA form, the CDR3 reads TGCGCCAGCAGCCTAACCGGGACAGGGCTCTTTGAAGCTTTCTTT. Translation: CASSLTGTGLFEAFF.

This clone was seen once. The V call is TRBV5-4, the J call TRBJ2-7; the match to TRBD2 covers 12 bases. The ends lost 0 bases at V and 0 bases at J; junction bases unmatched: 7. Germline V gives CDR1 SGHNT, CDR2 YYREEE (reference sequence). CDR3 size: 18 residues. Here the CDR3 DNA reads TGTGCCAGCAGCTTGGGACTAGCGGGGGCCAAAAGCTCCTACGAGCAGTACTTC. This gives the protein CASSLGLAGAKSSYEQYF.

This rearrangement joins TRBV15 to TRBJ1-1; 7 nucleotides agree with TRBD1. The CDR3 spans 15 residues. CDR1 and CDR2 (germline): LNHNV, YYDKDF (reference sequence). V lost 0 bases and J lost 1; bases outside the gene matches: 2. CDR3 amino acids: CATSRDRTGNTEAFF. The CDR3 region has the DNA TGTGCCACCAGCAGAGATAGGACAGGGAACACTGAAGCTTTCTTT.

V gene TRBV11-3 combines with J gene TRBJ2-1, with D unresolved. This CDR3 comprises 12 residues. Trimming removed 1 base from V and 7 bases from J, with 5 bases in between. Germline loops: CDR1 SGHNT, CDR2 YENEEA. CDR3 loop: CASSLGSNEQFF. Here the CDR3 DNA reads TGTGCCAGCAGCTTAGGCAGTAATGAGCAGTTCTTC.

The rearrangement joins TRBV2 to TRBJ1-1; D not resolved. V lost 7 bases, J lost 0 bases, and 9 bases lay in between. The CDR3 length is 13 residues. Germline assignment: CDR1 SNHLY and CDR2 FYNNEI. The CDR3 DNA follows: TGTGCCAGCAACGGAGTTATGAACACTGAAGCTTTCTTT. Protein product: CASNGVMNTEAFF. Using reference TRBV2 and TRBJ1-1 for the parts outside the CDR3, the full variable domain is EPEVTQTPSHQVTQMGQEVILRCVPISNHLYFYWYRQILGQKVEFLVSFYNNEISEKSEIFDDQFSVERPDGSNFTLKIRSTKLEDSAMYFCASNGVMNTEAFFGQGTRLTVV.

The gene calls are TRBV6-1 and TRBJ1-2; a weak D match, TRBD1 (6 bases). V was cut by 3 bases and J by 4 bases, with 9 bases left in between. The CDR3 runs to 13 residues. Germline V gene lookup returns CDR1 MNHNS and CDR2 SASEGT. As DNA, the CDR3 is TGTGCCAGCAGTGAGGGGACAACCTATGGCTACACCTTC. Amino acids: CASSEGTTYGYTF.

The gene calls are TRBV5-4 and TRBJ1-2; a possible D gene is TRBD1 (5 bases). Deletions cut 4 bases from V and 0 bases from J, with 10 bases between. CDR3 length: 14 residues. The V gene's germline CDR1 is SGHNT and CDR2 YYREEE (reference sequence). The CDR3 loop reads CASSRDYANYGYTF. In DNA, the CDR3 is TGTGCCAGCAGCCGGGACTACGCTAACTATGGCTACACCTTC. Together with reference TRBV5-4 and TRBJ1-2, the CDR3 gives the full variable domain: ETGVTQSPTHLIKTRGQQVTLRCSSQSGHNTVSWYQQALGQGPQFIFQYYREEENGRGNFPPRFSGLQFPNYSSELNVNALELDDSALYLCASSRDYANYGYTFGSGTRLTVV.